What follows is one T cell receptor beta chain and its context. CDR3 length: 17 amino acids. Germline values: CDR1 SNHLY, CDR2 FYNNEI. V was pared by 8 bases and J by 4 bases, with 21 bases between. The data stem from a study of T cell changes during pregnancy in multiple sclerosis. This table comes from immunoSEQ multiplex PCR, and its TCRdb copy is limited to in-frame clones, with some not included. The sample contains about 57,000 clones, around 90% of which appear only once. This sequence originates from a female donor with multiple sclerosis, enrolled in a pregnancy study. The chain joins TRBV2 to TRBJ2-6; D is perhaps TRBD1 (7 bases). Sequencing was performed on CD4+ T cells from peripheral blood mononuclear cells, taken in the second trimester of pregnancy. The DNA for the CDR3 is TGTGCCAGCGGTCGCGACAGGGAGGCATCCGGGGCCAACGTCCTGACTTTC. It encodes CASGRDREASGANVLTF.